These 31 T cell receptor beta chains originate from one sample sequenced in a study of T cells in Graves' hyperthyroidism and ophthalmopathy. Amplified regions were TCR beta CDR3 sequences from RNA transcripts. Primed by the HTBI set, a first-round RT-PCR was run on the TCR CDR3. TCRdb re-called the multiplex PCR reads through MiXCR, storing one row per CDR3 protein. The profile covers about 400,000 distinct CDR3 sequences, with under 15% appearing a single time and over 25% taken by the ten largest. Sequencing used blood. These TCRs come from a woman between 25 and 40 years old with Graves' hyperthyroidism.

In its sample, this clonotype was seen a few times. The V and J genes are TRBV10-3 and TRBJ2-1; 12 bases match TRBD2. Losses at the gene ends were 6 bases for V and 6 bases for J; bases not matched to a gene: 6. In germline, CDR1 is ENHRY, CDR2 SYGVKD. This CDR3 has 15 residues. The CDR3 coding sequence is TGTGCCATCAGAGGGCTAGCGGGAGGGCGCAATGAGCAGTTCTTC. Its translation: CAIRGLAGGRNEQFF.

In this sample, this clonotype turned up many times. The genes are TRBV20-1 and TRBJ2-1; 11 nucleotides agree with TRBD2. CDR1 DFQATT and CDR2 SNEGSKA come from the germline V gene (reference sequence). V gave up 4 bases and J gave up 3 bases; unmatched junction bases: 2. This CDR3 has 14 amino acids. Here the CDR3 DNA reads TGCAGTGCTACAGGACTAGCGGGCTACAATGAGCAGTTCTTC. Translated: CSATGLAGYNEQFF.

This clonotype was seen only a few times. The chain uses TRBV19 and TRBJ2-7; D unresolved. Per germline, CDR1 LNHDA and CDR2 SQIVND (reference sequence). The V end was cut by 3 bases, the J end by 1 base, with 10 bases between. CDR3 length equals 14 residues. The CDR3 is CASSMGPGSYEQYF. The CDR3 DNA sequence: TGTGCCAGTAGTATGGGTCCCGGGTCCTACGAGCAGTACTTC.

The chain uses TRBV7-9 and TRBJ2-7; unclear D gene. Germline lookup yields CDR1 SEHNR and CDR2 FQNEAQ (reference sequence). The CDR3 extends over 14 amino acids. Trimming shortened V by 0 bases and J by 2 bases, and 8 bases separated the two germline ends. The CDR3 here is CASSLAARAYEQYF. The CDR3 DNA is TGTGCCAGCAGCTTAGCGGCGAGAGCCTACGAGCAGTACTTC. Drawing the rest from reference TRBV7-9 and TRBJ2-7, the complete variable domain is DTGVSQNPRHKITKRGQNVTFRCDPISEHNRLYWYRQTLGQGPEFLTYFQNEAQLEKSRLLSDRFSAERPKGSFSTLEIQRTEQGDSAMYLCASSLAARAYEQYFGPGTRLTVT.

V gene TRBV30 combines with J gene TRBJ2-2, with TRBD2 identical over 8 bases. Germline V gene lookup returns CDR1 GTSNPN and CDR2 SVGIG (reference sequence). V dropped 2 bases and J dropped 6; count of bases not matched to a gene: 5. The CDR3 is 14 amino acids. CDR3 protein: CAWSRLGRAGELFF. In nucleotides, the CDR3 is TGTGCCTGGAGTCGTCTCGGGAGGGCCGGGGAGCTGTTTTTT.

This clonotype was seen at least ten times. The chain recombines TRBV5-1 with TRBJ2-7; D is possibly TRBD1 or TRBD2 (5 bases each). V gave up 4 bases and J gave up 0 bases, with 14 bases separating them. Germline V gene data show CDR1 as SGHRS and CDR2 as YFSETQ. The CDR3 sequence is 15 residues long. The CDR3: CASSVLPGASYEQYF. CDR3 coding DNA: TGCGCCAGCAGCGTCCTTCCCGGGGCCTCCTACGAGCAGTACTTC.

The chain combines TRBV29-1 with TRBJ2-7; D gene unclear. Per germline, CDR1 SQVTM and CDR2 ANQGSEA. The CDR3 spans 14 residues. Trimming shortened V by 6 bases and J by 0 bases, and 15 bases separated the two germline ends. The CDR3, as DNA: TGCAGCGTCCGAACGGGCTTAAGCTCCTACGAGCAGTACTTC. As protein: CSVRTGLSSYEQYF.

This sequence joins TRBV5-1 and TRBJ2-4; the match to TRBD1 covers 7 bases. Per germline, CDR1 SGHRS and CDR2 YFSETQ. This CDR3 comprises 14 residues. The ends lost 2 bases at V and 1 base at J; junction bases unmatched: 0. For the CDR3, the DNA is TGCGCCAGCAGCTTACAGGGGGCCAAAAACATTCAGTACTTC. Its protein product is CASSLQGAKNIQYF. The full variable domain, its missing parts supplied by reference TRBV5-1 and TRBJ2-4, is KAGVTQTPRYLIKTRGQQVTLSCSPISGHRSVSWYQQTPGQGLQFLFEYFSETQRNKGNFPGRFSGRQFSNSRSEMNVSTLELGDSALYLCASSLQGAKNIQYFGAGTRLSVL.

This clonotype has more than one count but fewer than ten. The J gene is TRBJ2-2, the V gene TRBV9; D is undetermined. Germline lookup yields CDR1 SGDLS and CDR2 YYNGEE. CDR3 length: 15 amino acids. V was clipped by 1 base and J by 5 bases, with 12 bases between them. Written as DNA, the CDR3 is TGTGCCAGCAGCGTAATGGCGGTAGAAACCGGGGAGCTGTTTTTT. Protein product: CASSVMAVETGELFF.

As regards this clonotype: A much larger clone differs by one base, so this may be a read error. The chain employs TRBV3-1 and TRBJ2-5; no clear D. Germline-derived CDR1 and CDR2 are LGHDT and YNNKEL (reference sequence). This CDR3 has 14 residues. CDR3 in amino acids: CASSQENYQEAQYF. DNA for the CDR3: TGTGCCAGCAGCCAAGAGAACTACCAAGAGGCCCAGTACTTC.

This clonotype was seen at least ten times. The CDR3 region has the DNA TGTGCCAGCAGCTTAGAGTGGGCTAGCGGCTCCTACGAGCAGTACTTC. Translated, it gives CASSLEWASGSYEQYF. The V gene is TRBV7-2, the J gene TRBJ2-7; 7 bases are shared with TRBD2. The CDR3 is 16 residues long. Germline CDR1 SGHTA, CDR2 FQGNSA. V lost 1 base and J lost 0; bases outside the gene matches: 6.

The DNA for the CDR3 is TGCGCCAGCAGCTTGGCCATAAGGGGCCCCACAGATACGCAGTATTTT. As protein: CASSLAIRGPTDTQYF. V usage is TRBV5-1 and J usage is TRBJ2-3; TRBD1 is a possible D gene (5 bases). V was pared by 0 bases and J by 2 bases, with 13 bases between. The CDR3 runs 16 residues. The germline CDR1 and CDR2 sequences are SGHRS and YFSETQ.

This clonotype was counted at least ten times. Here the CDR3 DNA reads TGTGCCAGCAGTTTGGGTCTAGCTCATTACAATGAGCAGTTCTTC. Its translation: CASSLGLAHYNEQFF. The chain has TRBV27 and TRBJ2-1; TRBD2 might be the D (5 bases). Trimming cost V 3 bases and J 4 bases, with 13 bases left between them. The CDR3 consists of 15 residues. Per the germline V gene, CDR1 is MNHEY and CDR2 is SMNVEV (reference sequence).

This clonotype was seen repeatedly, ten times or more. The chain uses TRBV20-1 and TRBJ2-5; TRBD1 aligns across 7 bases. Germline V gene sequence: CDR1 DFQATT, CDR2 SNEGSKA (reference sequence). The CDR3 extends over 15 amino acids. This CDR3 reads CSASVPGQIFETQYF. In DNA, the CDR3 is TGCAGCGCTTCGGTCCCGGGACAGATATTTGAGACCCAGTACTTC.

Only a few counts were recorded for this clonotype. The chain employs TRBV9 and TRBJ1-3, with TRBD1 as a possible D gene (6 bases). This CDR3 has 15 residues. With 0 bases removed from V and 1 base from J, the gap between germline ends came to 8 bases. Per germline, CDR1 SGDLS and CDR2 YYNGEE. The CDR3 region is CASSVEDRSGNTIYF. The DNA of the CDR3 is TGTGCCAGCAGCGTAGAGGACAGATCTGGAAACACCATATATTTT.

This clonotype was recorded at least ten times. V gene TRBV12-3 or TRBV12-4 combines with J gene TRBJ2-7; no clear D. V dropped 3 bases and J dropped 3 bases, with 12 bases sitting between them. The CDR3 is 14 amino acids. The CDR3 loop is CASSFGQVDYEQYF. The CDR3 DNA sequence: TGTGCCAGCAGTTTCGGGCAGGTAGACTACGAGCAGTACTTC.

This clonotype turned up a few times. This chain links TRBV15 with TRBJ2-3; no definite D call. The CDR3 totals 12 residues. Germline lookup yields CDR1 LNHNV and CDR2 YYDKDF (reference sequence). V dropped 4 bases and J dropped 1 base, with 3 bases sitting between them. CDR3 residues: CATSMGTDTQYF. DNA of the CDR3: TGTGCCACCAGCATGGGCACAGATACGCAGTATTTT.

This clonotype was seen at least ten times. The genes are TRBV30 and TRBJ2-1, with D unclear. The CDR3 spans 11 residues. The V and J ends lost 2 bases and 5 bases respectively, with 4 bases between them. Germline lookup yields CDR1 GTSNPN and CDR2 SVGIG (reference sequence). CDR3 bases: TGTGCCTGGAGTTGGGACAATGAGCAGTTCTTC. Translating it yields CAWSWDNEQFF. Supplemented by reference TRBV30 and TRBJ2-1, the full variable domain reads SQTIHQWPATLVQPVGSPLSLECTVEGTSNPNLYWYRQAAGRGLQLLFYSVGIGQISSEVPQNLSASRPQDRQFILSSKKLLLSDSGFYLCAWSWDNEQFFGPGTRLTVL.

This chain uses TRBV28 with TRBJ2-7, with D perhaps assigned TRBD1 or TRBD2 (7 bases each). CDR1 is MDHEN, CDR2 SYDVKM, per germline. This CDR3 contains 14 residues. Trimming shortened V by 5 bases and J by 2 bases, and 13 bases separated the two germline ends. The CDR3 region is CASSQGGETYEQYF. CDR3 in DNA: TGTGCCAGCAGTCAGGGGGGGGAAACCTACGAGCAGTACTTC.

This sequence joins TRBV11-3 and TRBJ2-1; D not resolved. Trimming removed 0 bases at V and 4 bases at J, with 7 bases between. Germline CDR1 and CDR2: SGHNT and YENEEA. There are 14 residues in the CDR3. CDR3 loop: CASSLDIRYNEQFF. CDR3 bases: TGTGCCAGCAGCTTAGATATTCGGTACAATGAGCAGTTCTTC.

V is TRBV3-1 and J is TRBJ1-6, with 8 bases fitting TRBD1. This CDR3 contains 17 residues. V trimming: 8 bases; J trimming: 0 bases; junction bases outside the gene matches: 9. In germline, CDR1 is LGHDT, CDR2 YNNKEL (reference sequence). CDR3 DNA: TGTGCCAGCGGACAGGGTCAACGATACTCCTATAATTCACCCCTCCACTTT. Its protein is CASGQGQRYSYNSPLHF.

V and J are TRBV6-1 and TRBJ2-5; 9 bases are shared with TRBD2. CDR1 and CDR2 (germline): MNHNS, SASEGT. The CDR3 contains 13 residues. The V segment lost 6 bases and the J segment 3 bases; nucleotides outside the gene matches: 2. This CDR3 is CASRASGKETQYF. DNA for the CDR3: TGTGCCAGCAGGGCTAGCGGGAAAGAGACCCAGTACTTC.

This clonotype was seen only a few times. J is TRBJ2-2 and V is TRBV29-1; the D gene is possibly TRBD2 (5 bases). Germline lookup yields CDR1 SQVTM and CDR2 ANQGSEA. CDR3 size: 11 residues. With 6 bases removed from V and 4 bases from J, the gap between germline ends came to 6 bases. This chain's CDR3 is CSVAGTGELFF. CDR3 DNA sequence: TGCAGCGTCGCGGGCACCGGGGAGCTGTTTTTT.

This clonotype was seen ten or more times. In DNA, the CDR3 is TGCAGCGTTCTCCGACAGTCAACAGAGACCCAGTACTTC. Its translation is CSVLRQSTETQYF. The chain employs TRBV29-1 and TRBJ2-5; perhaps TRBD1 as D (5 bases). The CDR3 covers 13 residues. The V gene lost 5 bases and the J gene lost 4 bases, with 14 bases spanning the gap. CDR1 and CDR2 (germline): SQVTM, ANQGSEA. The variable domain in full, completed from reference TRBV29-1 and TRBJ2-5, reads SAVISQKPSRDICQRGTSLTIQCQVDSQVTMMFWYRQQPGQSLTLIATANQGSEATYESGFVIDKFPISRPNLTFSTLTVSNMSPEDSSIYLCSVLRQSTETQYFGPGTRLLVL.

The rearrangement uses TRBV5-1 and TRBJ2-7, with TRBD1 as a possible D gene (6 bases). Germline V gene data show CDR1 as SGHRS and CDR2 as YFSETQ. CDR3 length equals 13 residues. V was trimmed by 1 base and J by 7 bases, leaving 12 bases between them. The CDR3 spells CASSLMDSREQYF. The DNA of the CDR3 is TGCGCCAGCAGCTTGATGGACAGCCGTGAGCAGTACTTC.

The gene calls are TRBV6-1 and TRBJ1-4; tentatively, D is TRBD1 (6 bases). V was trimmed by 8 bases and J by 8 bases, leaving 15 bases between them. Per the germline V gene, CDR1 is MNHNS and CDR2 is SASEGT. The CDR3 length is 13 residues. The CDR3 here is CASAHPGEEKLFF. CDR3 DNA: TGTGCCAGCGCCCATCCAGGGGAAGAAAAACTGTTTTTT.

This clonotype occurred many times. V is TRBV20-1 and J is TRBJ2-7; 13 nucleotides agree with TRBD2. This CDR3 is 13 amino acids long. Germline CDR1 and CDR2: DFQATT and SNEGSKA (reference sequence). V lost 6 bases, J lost 8 bases, and 7 bases stayed unmatched. The CDR3 bases are TGCAGTGCGCGACTAGCGGGAGGTTTCAAGCAGTACTTC. It encodes CSARLAGGFKQYF.

This clonotype occurred many times. This chain uses TRBV28 with TRBJ2-7; weak D call: TRBD2 (6 bases). The germline V gene has CDR1 MDHEN and CDR2 SYDVKM. V lost 5 bases and J 1 base, leaving 15 bases between the germline ends. The CDR3 loop spans 15 amino acids. CDR3 in DNA: TGTGCCAGCAGTCCCTCTAAGGGGAGGTCCTACGAGCAGTACTTC. Its protein product is CASSPSKGRSYEQYF.

This clonotype was seen repeatedly, ten times or more. This rearrangement joins TRBV19 to TRBJ2-3; D is perhaps TRBD1 or TRBD2 (5 bases each). Trimming pared 4 bases from V and 2 bases from J, leaving 19 bases between. Germline assignment: CDR1 LNHDA and CDR2 SQIVND (reference sequence). This CDR3 is built from 17 residues. This CDR3 is CASSSSLRDGDTDTQYF. The DNA of the CDR3 is TGTGCCAGTAGTAGTAGCCTCCGGGACGGAGACACAGATACGCAGTATTTT.

The V and J genes are TRBV9 and TRBJ2-1, with D possibly matching TRBD2 (6 bases). The germline CDR1 and CDR2 sequences are SGDLS and YYNGEE. V was shortened by 4 bases and J by 9 bases, with 14 bases between the two germline ends. The CDR3 length is 13 residues. CDR3 loop: CASSPPAGFEQFF. CDR3 in DNA: TGTGCCAGCAGCCCGCCGGCGGGGTTTGAGCAGTTCTTC.

This clonotype has only a few counts. This rearrangement joins TRBV7-2 to TRBJ2-1; D is unresolved. The CDR3 contains 14 residues. V was pared by 0 bases and J by 11 bases, with 14 bases between. The germline CDR1 and CDR2 sequences are SGHTA and FQGNSA. The CDR3 here is CASSLAGLAEKQFF. The CDR3 coding sequence is TGTGCCAGCAGCTTAGCGGGTCTTGCCGAAAAGCAGTTCTTC.